One and the same sample provided the 30 T cell receptor beta chains below, sequenced in a study of OX40 agonist ivuxolimab in advanced cancers. Libraries came from the immunoSEQ multiplex PCR assay. As stored in TCRdb, this immuneACCESS dataset retains in-frame rearrangements with V and J assigned. A fraction of the clones does not appear; measured against another copy, unresolved V genes explain less than half of the discrepancy, and the remainder lacks a known reason. A total of under 50,000 clones appear in this sample, approximately 86% of them only once. The ten largest account for 0.38% of the sample. The input for sequencing was CD4+ or CD8+ T cells sorted from blood, taken in a trial of the OX40 agonist ivuxolimab. Receptors originate from an adult with an advanced solid tumor such as melanoma, head and neck, liver or kidney cancer.

The rearrangement links TRBV4-1 to TRBJ1-1; D call uncertain. Germline CDR1 reads MGHRA; CDR2 reads YSYEKL. V was cut by 7 bases and J by 1 base, with 16 bases left in between. CDR3 length: 15 residues. The CDR3 DNA reads TGCGCCAGCACTACAGCGGGGAACGGGAACACTGAAGCTTTCTTT. It codes for CASTTAGNGNTEAFF.

This chain uses TRBV7-9 with TRBJ1-2; the D is unclear. The V gene's germline CDR1 is SEHNR and CDR2 FQNEAQ (reference sequence). Trimming left V 6 bases short and J 5 bases short, with 10 bases between. The CDR3 length is 12 residues. The CDR3 loop reads CASSRTEYGYTF. CDR3 DNA: TGTGCCAGCAGTCGGACCGAGTATGGCTACACCTTC.

The CDR3 protein is CASSNPGGIDEQYF. As DNA, the CDR3 is TGTGCCAGCAGTAACCCAGGGGGGATAGACGAGCAGTACTTC. This chain connects TRBV2 to TRBJ2-7; tentatively, D is TRBD1 (7 bases). Germline V gene sequence: CDR1 SNHLY, CDR2 FYNNEI. With 5 bases removed from V and 5 bases from J, the gap between germline ends came to 16 bases. The CDR3 extends over 14 amino acids.

The CDR3 spells CASSRDRYYGYTF. CDR3 sequence (DNA): TGCGCCAGCAGCCGGGACAGGTACTATGGCTACACCTTC. This chain joins TRBV4-1 and TRBJ1-2, with 8 bases lining up with TRBD1. Germline V CDR1 and CDR2: MGHRA, YSYEKL. V was clipped by 4 bases and J by 3 bases; unmatched bases: 1. The CDR3 has 13 amino acids.

The chain combines TRBV28 with TRBJ1-2; D call uncertain. The CDR3 totals 12 residues. The V and J ends lost 3 bases and 4 bases respectively, with 6 bases between them. Per the germline V gene, CDR1 is MDHEN and CDR2 is SYDVKM. Here the CDR3 DNA reads TGTGCCAGCAGTTTCCGAGGCTATGGCTACACCTTC. Translated: CASSFRGYGYTF.

The chain couples TRBV28 to TRBJ1-2; the match to TRBD1 covers 7 bases. The CDR3 is 17 residues long. Looked up from germline, CDR1 is MDHEN and CDR2 is SYDVKM. V lost 4 bases and J lost 1; bases outside the gene matches: 12. DNA of the CDR3: TGTGCCAGCAGTTCCTCGACAGGGATCACCTTTAACTATGGCTACACCTTC. Amino acid sequence: CASSSSTGITFNYGYTF.

The rearrangement joins TRBV27 to TRBJ1-1, with D unclear. This CDR3 is built from 13 residues. The V and J ends lost 6 bases and 2 bases respectively, with 10 bases between them. The germline V gene has CDR1 MNHEY and CDR2 SMNVEV (reference sequence). The chain's CDR3 is CASSLSINTEAFF. The DNA for the CDR3 is TGTGCCAGCAGCCTCTCCATAAACACTGAAGCTTTCTTT.

The chain combines TRBV12-5 with TRBJ1-5, with TRBD1 identical over 9 bases. CDR1 is LGHNT, CDR2 FRNRAP, per germline. The J segment lost 4 bases and the V segment lost 0 bases, leaving 4 bases of the junction unmatched. The CDR3 spans 16 residues. The CDR3 nucleotides read TGTGCTAGTGGTTTGGTGACCGGGACAGGGAATCAGCCCCAGCATTTT. Translating it yields CASGLVTGTGNQPQHF.

The genes are TRBV7-9 and TRBJ2-7; D is undetermined. The germline CDR1 and CDR2 sequences are SEHNR and FQNEAQ (reference sequence). Trimming stripped 3 bases from V and 3 bases from J, with 9 bases between. There are 13 residues in the CDR3. Here the CDR3 reads CASSFGQVYEQYF. The CDR3, as DNA: TGTGCCAGCAGCTTTGGGCAGGTCTACGAGCAGTACTTC.

CDR3 coding DNA: TGTGCCAGCAGCTTGAAACAGGGGTCTTCGAACACCGGGGAGCTGTTTTTT. It is translated as CASSLKQGSSNTGELFF. This chain links TRBV5-6 with TRBJ2-2; 7 nucleotides line up with TRBD1. Trimming took 1 base from V and 0 from J; bases not matched to a gene: 6. The germline V gene encodes CDR1 SGHDT and CDR2 YYEEEE. This CDR3 has 17 amino acids.

The CDR3: CASSLDPGGNSPLHF. The CDR3 DNA reads as TGTGCCAGCAGTTTAGACCCCGGGGGCAATTCACCCCTCCACTTT. The chain recombines TRBV27 with TRBJ1-6; weak D call: TRBD1 (6 bases). CDR1 and CDR2 (germline): MNHEY, SMNVEV (reference sequence). This CDR3 comprises 15 residues. The V end lost 2 bases, the J end lost 7 bases, and 12 bases lay between the germline ends.

The J gene is TRBJ2-3, the V gene TRBV5-4, with 13 bases aligning to TRBD2. Germline V gene lookup returns CDR1 SGHNT and CDR2 YYREEE (reference sequence). The CDR3 is 16 amino acids. The V and J ends lost 5 bases and 3 bases, in that order; junction bases with no gene match: 6. CDR3 nucleotide sequence: TGTGCCAGCAGACTAGCGGGAGGGCGGGTTACAGATACGCAGTATTTT. This translates into CASRLAGGRVTDTQYF.

Details on this clone: A read error may account for a junction end that differs from germline. The J gene is TRBJ2-5, the V gene TRBV7-7, with D perhaps assigned TRBD1 or TRBD2 (5 bases each). This CDR3 is 14 amino acids long. CDR1 and CDR2 (germline): SSHAT, FNYEAQ (reference sequence). This CDR3 reads CASRQWQGVETQYF. CDR3 sequence (DNA): TGTGCTAGCAGACAGTGGCAGGGAGTGGAGACCCAGTACTTC.

The chain links TRBV7-9 to TRBJ1-4, with D unresolved. Germline loops: CDR1 SEHNR, CDR2 FQNEAQ (reference sequence). CDR3 length: 14 residues. Trimming pared 0 bases from V and 14 bases from J, leaving 16 bases between. The CDR3 loop reads CASSLAGLSIKLFF. In DNA, the CDR3 is TGTGCCAGCAGCTTAGCCGGGTTGTCGATTAAGCTGTTTTTT.

The chain links TRBV19 to TRBJ1-5, with 9 bases fitting TRBD1. The CDR3 extends over 17 amino acids. J was trimmed by 1 base and V by 5 bases; bases with no gene match: 9. Germline CDR1 reads LNHDA; CDR2 reads SQIVND (reference sequence). In DNA form, the CDR3 reads TGTGCCAGTAGTTCTACAGGGGGCGTTGGAAGCAATCAGCCCCAGCATTTT. It encodes CASSSTGGVGSNQPQHF.

The rearrangement joins TRBV10-2 to TRBJ2-2; TRBD1 aligns across 7 bases. This CDR3 has 14 amino acids. From germline, CDR1 is WSHSY and CDR2 SAAADI. V was pared by 4 bases and J by 4 bases, with 3 bases of the junction left unmatched. The CDR3, as DNA: TGCGCCAGCAGTGGAACAGGGGTCACCGGGGAGCTGTTTTTT. This translates into CASSGTGVTGELFF.

The chain combines TRBV11-2 with TRBJ1-2, with 9 bases matching TRBD1. This CDR3 is built from 13 residues. Germline CDR1 SGHAT, CDR2 FQNNGV. V shed 5 bases and J 8 bases; nucleotides not matched to a gene: 6. CDR3 coding DNA: TGTGCCAGCAGCCGACAGGGGGTTCAGGGCTACACCTTC. Its translation is CASSRQGVQGYTF.

The chain carries TRBV29-1 and TRBJ2-1, with 8 positions matching TRBD2. V shed 2 bases and J 9 bases; nucleotides not matched to a gene: 6. CDR3 length: 13 residues. Germline CDR1 reads SQVTM; CDR2 reads ANQGSEA. The CDR3 here is CSVEQGLVSEQFF. The DNA of the CDR3 is TGCAGCGTTGAACAGGGACTAGTATCTGAGCAGTTCTTC.

This chain links TRBV4-3 with TRBJ2-5, with 8 bases aligning to TRBD2. The CDR3 length is 15 residues. CDR1 is LGHNA and CDR2 is YSLEER in the germline V gene. The J segment lost 5 bases and the V segment lost 1 base, leaving 6 bases of the junction unmatched. The CDR3 sequence is CASSQGRGGYETQYF. DNA of the CDR3: TGCGCCAGCAGCCAAGGACGGGGGGGCTATGAGACCCAGTACTTC.

V and J are TRBV5-6 and TRBJ1-2; TRBD1 matches at 9 bases. The J segment lost 7 bases and the V segment lost 3 bases, leaving 4 bases of the junction unmatched. Per the germline V gene, CDR1 is SGHDT and CDR2 is YYEEEE. The CDR3 spans 13 residues. The CDR3 region has the DNA TGTGCCAGCAGCTCACAGGGGGCATCTGGCTACACCTTC. It specifies CASSSQGASGYTF.

The genes are TRBV4-1 and TRBJ2-2; 9 bases match TRBD1. V lost 1 base, J lost 5 bases, and 14 bases stayed unmatched. CDR1 is MGHRA and CDR2 is YSYEKL in the germline V gene. The CDR3 consists of 19 residues. Here the CDR3 reads CASSQAIFLGQGKTGELFF. The DNA of the CDR3 is TGCGCCAGCAGCCAAGCGATCTTTCTGGGACAGGGAAAAACCGGGGAGCTGTTTTTT.

This chain uses TRBV11-2 with TRBJ1-2, with 7 bases lining up with TRBD1. There are 15 residues in the CDR3. The germline CDR1 and CDR2 sequences are SGHAT and FQNNGV. V was clipped by 5 bases and J by 1 base; unmatched bases: 7. CDR3 region: CASSPQGGINYGYTF. CDR3 DNA sequence: TGTGCCAGCAGCCCCCAGGGGGGGATTAACTATGGCTACACCTTC.

This clone was found a few times. V is TRBV7-3 and J is TRBJ2-3; weak D call: TRBD2 (6 bases). CDR1 and CDR2 from the germline V gene are SGHTA and FQGTGA. V lost 5 bases and J lost 1, with 19 bases in between. This CDR3 has 17 residues. CDR3 loop: CASSQTIREAGTDTQYF. The DNA for the CDR3 is TGTGCCAGCAGCCAGACCATCAGGGAGGCGGGCACAGATACGCAGTATTTT.

In its sample, this clone was seen once. The chain recombines TRBV9 with TRBJ2-1; 9 bases align to TRBD2. CDR3 size: 15 residues. V lost 4 bases and J lost 2; bases outside the gene matches: 4. Per germline, CDR1 SGDLS and CDR2 YYNGEE. In DNA, the CDR3 is TGTGCCAGCAGCTTATTAGCGGGGGCCTACAATGAGCAGTTCTTC. It encodes CASSLLAGAYNEQFF. The full variable domain, with the rest looked up from reference TRBV9 and TRBJ2-1, is DSGVTQTPKHLITATGQRVTLRCSPRSGDLSVYWYQQSLDQGLQFLIQYYNGEERAKGNILERFSAQQFPDLHSELNLSSLELGDSALYFCASSLLAGAYNEQFFGPGTRLTVL.

As for this clone: Additional DNA sequences in this sample encode the identical CDR3. CDR3 DNA: TGTGCCAGCAGCCCGGGACAGGGGTCCTACAATGAGCAGTTCTTC. It codes for CASSPGQGSYNEQFF. The chain uses TRBV5-4 and TRBJ2-1, with TRBD1 matching 10 bases. The CDR3 loop spans 15 amino acids. Germline CDR1 and CDR2: SGHNT and YYREEE (reference sequence). With V trimmed by 4 bases and J by 1 base, 2 bases remained unmatched.

The V call is TRBV5-1, the J call TRBJ1-2; possibly TRBD1 for D (5 bases). The V end was cut by 0 bases, the J end by 8 bases, with 11 bases between. Germline V gene data show CDR1 as SGHRS and CDR2 as YFSETQ. The CDR3 contains 13 residues. CDR3: CASSLGQGEGYTF. Here the CDR3 DNA reads TGCGCCAGCAGCTTGGGTCAGGGCGAGGGCTACACCTTC.

This chain joins TRBV7-6 and TRBJ2-3; 9 bases map to TRBD1. Per the germline V gene, CDR1 is SGHVS and CDR2 is FNYEAQ. V was pared by 2 bases and J by 4 bases, with 7 bases of the junction left unmatched. The CDR3 spans 16 residues. The CDR3, as DNA: TGTGCCAGCAGCTTATTGTTACAGGGGGCGGCAGATACGCAGTATTTT. This encodes CASSLLLQGAADTQYF.

The chain uses TRBV30 and TRBJ2-3; D possibly matches TRBD1 or TRBD2 (6 bases each). The CDR3 is 15 amino acids. Germline CDR1 GTSNPN, CDR2 SVGIG (reference sequence). V lost 4 bases and J 0 bases, leaving 14 bases between the germline ends. CDR3 DNA sequence: TGTGCCTGGAATATAAGGGGGGCTAGCACAGATACGCAGTATTTT. This translates into CAWNIRGASTDTQYF.

Turning to this clone: A junction end diverges from the germline sequence, so it may reflect a read error. The rearrangement joins TRBV7-2 to TRBJ1-2; 8 bases agree with TRBD1. The length of the CDR3 is 12 residues. Germline CDR1 SGHTA, CDR2 FQGNSA. CDR3 loop: CASSLVGQVFIF. CDR3 DNA: TGTGCCAGCAGCTTGGTGGGACAGGTTTTTATCTTC. The full variable domain, with the rest looked up from reference TRBV7-2 and TRBJ1-2, is GAGVSQSPSNKVTEKGKDVELRCDPISGHTALYWYRQSLGQGLEFLIYFQGNSAPDKSGLPSDRFSAERTGGSVSTLTIQRTQQEDSAVYLCASSLVGQVFIFGSGTRLTVV.

The genes are TRBV7-9 and TRBJ2-2, with 15 nucleotides matching TRBD2. V lost 0 bases to trimming and J lost 4 bases; unmatched junction nucleotides: 6. The CDR3 covers 19 residues. CDR1 is SEHNR, CDR2 FQNEAQ, per germline (reference sequence). This CDR3 reads CASSLATGTSGRPTGELFF. The DNA of the CDR3 is TGTGCCAGCAGCTTAGCCACCGGGACTAGCGGGAGGCCCACCGGGGAGCTGTTTTTT.